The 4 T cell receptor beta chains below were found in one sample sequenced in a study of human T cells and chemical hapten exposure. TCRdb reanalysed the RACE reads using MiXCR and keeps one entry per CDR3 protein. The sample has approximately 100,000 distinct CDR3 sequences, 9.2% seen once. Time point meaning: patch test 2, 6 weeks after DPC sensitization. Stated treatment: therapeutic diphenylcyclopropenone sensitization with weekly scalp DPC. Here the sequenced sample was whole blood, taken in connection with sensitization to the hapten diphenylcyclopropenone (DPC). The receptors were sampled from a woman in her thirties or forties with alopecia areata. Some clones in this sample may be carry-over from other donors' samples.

Written as DNA, the CDR3 is TGTGCCAGCAGCGCGAGCGGGCAAGAGACCCAGTACTTC. It yields the protein CASSASGQETQYF. The chain uses TRBV9 and TRBJ2-5; perhaps TRBD2 as D (6 bases). The CDR3 consists of 13 residues. The germline V and J ends were trimmed by 3 bases and 2 bases, with 8 bases remaining between them. CDR1 is SGDLS and CDR2 is YYNGEE in the germline V gene.

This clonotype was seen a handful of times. CDR3 coding DNA: TGCGCCAGCAGCTCCATATTCGGGGTCTCCTACAATGAGCAGTTCTTC. Translation: CASSSIFGVSYNEQFF. The chain has TRBV5-1 and TRBJ2-1; D is perhaps TRBD2 (5 bases). The germline gives CDR1 SGHRS, CDR2 YFSETQ. Trimming stripped 3 bases from V and 0 bases from J, with 13 bases between. This CDR3 is built from 16 residues.

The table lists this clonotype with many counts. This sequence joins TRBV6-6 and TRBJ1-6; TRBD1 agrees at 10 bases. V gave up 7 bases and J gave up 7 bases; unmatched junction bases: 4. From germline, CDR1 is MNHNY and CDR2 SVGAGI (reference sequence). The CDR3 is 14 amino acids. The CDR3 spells CASTRTGGNSPLHF. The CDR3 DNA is TGTGCCAGCACCCGGACAGGGGGGAATTCACCCCTCCACTTT.

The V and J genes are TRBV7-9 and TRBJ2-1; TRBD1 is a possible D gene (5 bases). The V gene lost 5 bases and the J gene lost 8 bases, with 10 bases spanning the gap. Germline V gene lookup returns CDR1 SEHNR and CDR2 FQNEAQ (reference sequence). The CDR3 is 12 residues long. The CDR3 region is CASSRTIDEQFF. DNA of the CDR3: TGTGCCAGCAGCCGGACAATTGATGAGCAGTTCTTC.